This TCR beta chain was captured in a study of T cell repertoires in cytomegalovirus infection. At the level of the study: Signatures in public TCR beta sequences pointed to both CMV infection and matching HLA type.

About this clonotype: Its antigen is as yet unknown.

V was trimmed by 3 bases and J by 2 bases, leaving 14 bases between them. The germline gives CDR1 SGHNT, CDR2 YYREEE (reference sequence). This CDR3 is built from 15 residues. TCRdb passed the reads through MiXCR, listing each CDR3 protein once. Here the sample spans about 920,000 distinct CDR3 sequences, 31% being singletons. Sequenced here: cultured CD8+ T cells from PBMCs, sampled from culture after CMV antigen stimulation. The source is a human donor in good health (CMV status not recorded). Some clones in this sample may be carry-over from other donors' samples. The V call is TRBV5-4, the J call TRBJ2-5; TRBD2 is a possible D gene (6 bases). CDR3 sequence reads: CASSYSGLQQETQYF. The DNA of the CDR3 is TGTGCCAGCAGCTACTCGGGACTGCAGCAAGAGACCCAGTACTTC.